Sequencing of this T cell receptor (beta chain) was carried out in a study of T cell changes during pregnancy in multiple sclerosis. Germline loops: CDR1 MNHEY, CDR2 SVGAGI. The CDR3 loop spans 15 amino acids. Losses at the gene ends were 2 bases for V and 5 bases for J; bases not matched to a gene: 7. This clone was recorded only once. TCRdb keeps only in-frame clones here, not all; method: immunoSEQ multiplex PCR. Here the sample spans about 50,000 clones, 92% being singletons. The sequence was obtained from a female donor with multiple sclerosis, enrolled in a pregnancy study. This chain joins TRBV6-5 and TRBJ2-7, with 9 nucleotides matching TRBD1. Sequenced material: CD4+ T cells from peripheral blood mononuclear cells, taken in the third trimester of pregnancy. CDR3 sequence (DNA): TGTGCCAGCAGTTACACCGGGACAGGGATCGACGAGCAGTACTTC. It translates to CASSYTGTGIDEQYF.